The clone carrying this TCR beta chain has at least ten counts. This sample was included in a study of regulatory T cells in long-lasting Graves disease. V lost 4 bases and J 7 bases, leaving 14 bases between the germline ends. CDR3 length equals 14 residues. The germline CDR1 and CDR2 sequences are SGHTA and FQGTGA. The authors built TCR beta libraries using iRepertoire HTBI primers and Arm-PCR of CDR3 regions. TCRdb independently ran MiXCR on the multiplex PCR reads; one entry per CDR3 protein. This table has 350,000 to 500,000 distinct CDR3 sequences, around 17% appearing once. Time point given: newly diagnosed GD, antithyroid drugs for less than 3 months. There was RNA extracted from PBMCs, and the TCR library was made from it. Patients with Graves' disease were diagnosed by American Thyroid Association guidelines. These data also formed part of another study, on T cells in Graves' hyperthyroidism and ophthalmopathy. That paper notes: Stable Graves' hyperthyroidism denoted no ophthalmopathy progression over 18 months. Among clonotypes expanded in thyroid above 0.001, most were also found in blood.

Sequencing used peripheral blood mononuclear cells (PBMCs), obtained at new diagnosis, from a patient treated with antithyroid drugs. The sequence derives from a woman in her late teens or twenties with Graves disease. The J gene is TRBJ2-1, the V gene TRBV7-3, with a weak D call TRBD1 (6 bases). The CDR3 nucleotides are TGTGCCAGCAGCTCAACAGGGAGTCGGAATGAGCAGTTCTTC. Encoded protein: CASSSTGSRNEQFF. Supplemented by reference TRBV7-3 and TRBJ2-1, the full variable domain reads GAGVSQTPSNKVTEKGKYVELRCDPISGHTALYWYRQSLGQGPEFLIYFQGTGAADDSGLPNDRFFAVRPEGSVSTLKIQRTERGDSAVYLCASSSTGSRNEQFFGPGTRLTVL.